This TCR beta chain was recorded in a study of Ad26.COV2.S vaccination and SARS-CoV-2 variants. Study as a whole: Once or twice, 56 days apart, Ad26.COV2.S was delivered intramuscularly.

Specified treatment: about 20 received Ad26.COV2.S at low or high dose, single or two shots; 5 received placebo; per-sample allocation not given. Day 63 following the first vaccine or placebo injection was when the samples were taken. The method was immunoSEQ multiplex PCR; TCRdb's version includes in-frame clones alone and lacks a portion of them. The profile shows about 390,000 clones, approximately 86% of them singletons. Germline CDR1 reads MGHRA; CDR2 reads YSYEKL. The CDR3 runs 13 residues. The germline V and J ends were trimmed by 5 bases and 3 bases, with 10 bases remaining between them. The chain couples TRBV4-1 to TRBJ1-1; weak D call: TRBD1 (5 bases). This receptor was identified in a person between 18 and 60 years old who received the Ad26.COV2.S COVID-19 vaccine or a placebo. The sample was peripheral blood, taken in a trial of Ad26.COV2.S vaccine versus placebo. CDR3 nucleotide sequence: TGCGCCAGCAGCTCCGAGGGGTACACTGAAGCTTTCTTT. It specifies CASSSEGYTEAFF.